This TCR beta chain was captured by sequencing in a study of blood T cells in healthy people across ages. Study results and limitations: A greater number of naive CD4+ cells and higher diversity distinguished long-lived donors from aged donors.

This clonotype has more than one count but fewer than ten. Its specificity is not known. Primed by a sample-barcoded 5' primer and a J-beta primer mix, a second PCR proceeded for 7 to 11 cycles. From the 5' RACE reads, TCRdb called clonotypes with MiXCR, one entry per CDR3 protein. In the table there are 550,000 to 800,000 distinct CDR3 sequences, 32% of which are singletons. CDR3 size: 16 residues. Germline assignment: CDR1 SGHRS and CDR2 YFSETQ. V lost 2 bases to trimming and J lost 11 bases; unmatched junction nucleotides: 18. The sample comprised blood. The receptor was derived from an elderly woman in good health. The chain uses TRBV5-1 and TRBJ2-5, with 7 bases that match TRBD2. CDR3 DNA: TGCGCCAGCAGCTTTACACCGGGGGGAACCTACAATGAGCAGTACTTC. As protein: CASSFTPGGTYNEQYF.